These T cell receptor beta chains were read from a single sample in a study of cytomegalovirus exposure and HLA in healthy donors. This table comes from immunoSEQ multiplex PCR, and its TCRdb copy is limited to in-frame clones, with some not included. Counted here are 160,000 or so clones, approximately 90% occurring once; the ten biggest clones make up almost 3%. The sample consisted of PBMCs. All receptors come from a man aged 18 to 35 in good health and CMV-seronegative. The CDR3 runs from the conserved cysteine through the conserved F or W. D genes are given only for firm matches. The size entry is marked missing in some rows and otherwise reads once, few, many or a size class.

abundance,d_gene,v_gene,j_gene,CDR3aa,CDR3nt
.,TRBD1,TRBV5-6,TRBJ1-4,CASFGTEENEKLFF,TGTGCCAGCTTCGGGACAGAAGAAAATGAAAAACTGTTTTTT
.,TRBD1,TRBV10-2,TRBJ1-4,CASRDRPNEKLFF,TGCGCCAGCCGGGACAGGCCTAATGAAAAACTGTTTTTT
.,.,TRBV11-1,TRBJ1-1,CASSRGVAGTEAFF,TGTGCCAGCAGCCGCGGGGTAGCGGGCACTGAAGCTTTCTTT
.,.,TRBV5-6,TRBJ2-7,CASSLSGSGEQYF,TGTGCCAGCAGCTTGTCGGGGAGTGGGGAGCAGTACTTC
.,.,TRBV28,TRBJ2-5,CASSWVLRTPDVETQYF,TGTGCCAGCAGTTGGGTACTCCGGACACCCGATGTAGAGACCCAGTACTTC
.,.,TRBV28,TRBJ2-3,CASSTTADTQYF,TGTGCCAGCAGCACGACAGCAGATACGCAGTATTTT
once,.,TRBV4-1,TRBJ1-1,CASSQVASVDEAFF,TGCGCCAGCAGCCAAGTAGCATCTGTCGACGAAGCTTTCTTT
few,TRBD1,TRBV6-5,TRBJ1-2,CATSYLDRDAFGYTF,TGTGCCACCTCATATCTGGACAGGGACGCGTTTGGCTACACCTTC
.,TRBD2,TRBV14,TRBJ2-7,CASSQGLAGYEQYF,TGTGCCAGCAGCCAAGGGCTAGCGGGTTACGAGCAGTACTTC
.,TRBD2,TRBV9,TRBJ2-3,CASSVQGTSGRDTQYF,TGTGCCAGCAGCGTACAAGGGACTAGCGGGAGGGATACGCAGTATTTT
.,TRBD1,TRBV28,TRBJ1-2,CASSFRTGGSGYTF,TGTGCCAGCAGTTTTCGGACAGGGGGCTCTGGCTACACCTTC
.,.,TRBV5-4,TRBJ1-4,CASREAATNEKLFF,TGTGCCAGCAGGGAGGCTGCAACTAATGAAAAACTGTTTTTT
.,TRBD2,TRBV2,TRBJ2-3,CASRGGSPTDTQYF,TGTGCCAGCCGGGGGGGCTCCCCCACAGATACGCAGTATTTT
.,.,TRBV16,TRBJ1-1,CASSQSTGRHEAFF,TGTGCCAGCAGCCAAAGCACAGGGAGACATGAAGCTTTCTTT
.,.,TRBV10-2,TRBJ1-5,CASRRQGNQPQHF,TGCGCCAGCAGGCGGCAGGGGAATCAGCCCCAGCATTTT
.,.,TRBV11-2,TRBJ2-2,CASSLVHTLNTGELFF,TGTGCCAGCAGCTTAGTCCACACCTTGAACACCGGGGAGCTGTTTTTT
once,.,TRBV5-6,TRBJ2-5,CASSLANQETQYF,TGTGCCAGCAGCTTGGCTAACCAAGAGACCCAGTACTTC
.,TRBD2,TRBV5-4,TRBJ2-2,CASSFGGRDSGELFF,TGTGCCAGCAGCTTCGGCGGGAGGGACTCCGGGGAGCTGTTTTTT
.,TRBD1,TRBV5-4,TRBJ1-4,CASSLRQGDNEKLFF,TGTGCCAGCAGCTTACGACAGGGGGATAATGAAAAACTGTTTTTT
many,TRBD1,TRBV28,TRBJ1-2,CASSTTGKGYTF,TGTGCCAGCAGTACGACAGGGAAAGGCTACACCTTC
.,.,TRBV7-8,TRBJ1-1,CASSGQGGNTEAFF,TGTGCCAGCAGCGGGCAGGGCGGGAACACTGAAGCTTTCTTT
.,TRBD1,TRBV11-3,TRBJ2-2,CASSLRGNGELFF,TGTGCCAGCAGTCTCAGGGGGAACGGGGAGCTGTTTTTT
.,TRBD1,TRBV5-1,TRBJ1-2,CASSRDRGIYGYTF,TGCGCCAGCAGCCGGGACAGGGGAATCTATGGCTACACCTTC
.,.,TRBV20-1,TRBJ1-1,CSARTHDLAFF,TGCAGTGCTAGAACCCATGACTTAGCTTTCTTT
.,.,TRBV7-9,TRBJ2-3,CASSSEVPDTQYF,TGTGCCAGCAGCTCAGAGGTCCCAGATACGCAGTATTTT
.,.,TRBV10-1,TRBJ1-1,CASSESAAGDTEAFF,TGCGCCAGCAGTGAGTCTGCGGCAGGGGACACTGAAGCTTTCTTT
.,TRBD2,TRBV5-4,TRBJ2-5,CASSPGLAGGETQYF,TGTGCCAGCAGCCCGGGACTAGCGGGAGGAGAGACCCAGTACTTC
.,.,TRBV30,TRBJ1-1,CAWDRGAFF,TGTGCCTGGGATCGGGGGGCTTTCTTT
.,TRBD1,TRBV29-1,TRBJ2-2,CSIDRGHTGELFF,TGCAGCATCGACAGGGGGCACACCGGGGAGCTGTTTTTT
once,.,TRBV6-6,TRBJ2-7,CASSYDRESTYEQYF,TGTGCCAGCAGTTACGATAGGGAGAGCACCTACGAGCAGTACTTC
.,.,TRBV2,TRBJ1-2,CATKEGLYGYTF,TGTGCCACGAAGGAGGGCCTCTATGGCTACACCTTC